This TCR beta chain stems from a study of identical twins. Study-wide points: Models underestimated out-of-frame TCR alpha sharing in monozygotic twins. Rather than following the same donors, the conclusions depended on cross-sectional statistical analysis. Partly confounded zero-insertion analyses could result from invariant MAIT and iNKT cells.

TCRdb ran MiXCR on the 5' RACE reads and lists one entry per CDR3 protein. The sample shows under 250,000 distinct CDR3 sequences, 12% of them seen only once. The CDR3 length is 13 residues. Germline V CDR1 and CDR2: MNHEY, SMNVEV (reference sequence). V was shortened by 4 bases and J by 4 bases, with 8 bases between the two germline ends. Concerning this clonotype itself: The antigen is undetermined.

These data also featured in a second study, about yellow fever vaccine responses in identical twins.

This chain joins TRBV27 and TRBJ1-5, with a weak D call TRBD1 (5 bases). Sequenced: memory (CD45RO+) T cells sorted from blood. The sequence came from a woman aged 18-35 years in good health. CDR3 bases: TGTGCCAGCAGTTCCCGGACAAATCAGCCCCAGCATTTT. Translated: CASSSRTNQPQHF.